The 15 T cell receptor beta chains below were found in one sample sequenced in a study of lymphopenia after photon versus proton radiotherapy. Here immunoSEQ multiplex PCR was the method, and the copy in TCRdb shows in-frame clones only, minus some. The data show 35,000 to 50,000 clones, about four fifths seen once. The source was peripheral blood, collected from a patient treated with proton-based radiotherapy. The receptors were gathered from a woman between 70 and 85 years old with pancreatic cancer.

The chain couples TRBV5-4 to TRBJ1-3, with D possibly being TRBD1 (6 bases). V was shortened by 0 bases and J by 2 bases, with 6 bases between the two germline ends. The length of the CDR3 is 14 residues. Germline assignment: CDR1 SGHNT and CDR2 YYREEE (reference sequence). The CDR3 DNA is TGTGCCAGCAGCTTGGCAGGGGCTGGAAACACCATATATTTT. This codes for CASSLAGAGNTIYF.

In DNA, the CDR3 is TGTGCCAGCAGCAGGGACAGGGTGAACACTGAAGCTTTCTTT. Translating it yields CASSRDRVNTEAFF. This chain uses TRBV6-5 with TRBJ1-1; TRBD1 aligns across 9 bases. Germline V gene lookup returns CDR1 MNHEY and CDR2 SVGAGI. The CDR3 is 14 residues long. V dropped 6 bases and J dropped 0; count of bases not matched to a gene: 2.

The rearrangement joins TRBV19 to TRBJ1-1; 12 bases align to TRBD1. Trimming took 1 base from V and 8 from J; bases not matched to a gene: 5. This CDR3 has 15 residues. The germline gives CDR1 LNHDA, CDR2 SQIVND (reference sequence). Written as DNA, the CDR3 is TGTGCCAGTAGTATAGTGGGGACAGGGGGCTTGGAAGCTTTCTTT. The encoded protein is CASSIVGTGGLEAFF. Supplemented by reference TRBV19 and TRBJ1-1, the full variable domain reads DGGITQSPKYLFRKEGQNVTLSCEQNLNHDAMYWYRQDPGQGLRLIYYSQIVNDFQKGDIAEGYSVSREKKESFPLTVTSAQKNPTAFYLCASSIVGTGGLEAFFGQGTRLTVV.

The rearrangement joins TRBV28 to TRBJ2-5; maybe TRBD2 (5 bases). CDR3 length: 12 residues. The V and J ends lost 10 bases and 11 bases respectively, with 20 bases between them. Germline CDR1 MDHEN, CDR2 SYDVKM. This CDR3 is CAISGSLRDQYF. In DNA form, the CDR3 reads TGTGCCATCAGCGGTAGCTTGAGGGATCAGTACTTC.

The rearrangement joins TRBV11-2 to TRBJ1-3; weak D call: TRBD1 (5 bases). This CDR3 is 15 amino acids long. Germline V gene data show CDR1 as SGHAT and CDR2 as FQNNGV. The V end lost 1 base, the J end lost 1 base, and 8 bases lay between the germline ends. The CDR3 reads CASSLGGVSGNTIYF. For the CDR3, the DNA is TGTGCCAGCAGCTTAGGGGGCGTTTCTGGAAACACCATATATTTT.

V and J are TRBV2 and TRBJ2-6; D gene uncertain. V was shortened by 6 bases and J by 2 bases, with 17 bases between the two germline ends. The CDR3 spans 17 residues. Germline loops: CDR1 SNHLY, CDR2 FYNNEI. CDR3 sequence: CASSKDSGGTGANVLTF. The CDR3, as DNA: TGTGCCAGCAGCAAAGATTCCGGTGGGACTGGGGCCAACGTCCTGACTTTC.

This CDR3 is CASSEMGKNTEAFF. CDR3 DNA: TGTGCCAGCAGTGAGATGGGTAAGAACACTGAAGCTTTCTTT. The genes are TRBV25-1 and TRBJ1-1, with no clear D. Germline values: CDR1 MGHDK, CDR2 SYGVNS. The CDR3 runs to 14 residues. The germline V and J ends were trimmed by 3 bases and 1 base, with 9 bases remaining between them.

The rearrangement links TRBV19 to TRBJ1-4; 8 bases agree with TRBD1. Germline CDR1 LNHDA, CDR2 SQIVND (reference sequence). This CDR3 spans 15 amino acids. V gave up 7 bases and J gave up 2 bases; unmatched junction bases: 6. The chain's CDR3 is CASTYRQGTNEKLFF. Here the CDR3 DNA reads TGTGCCAGTACCTATCGACAGGGGACTAATGAAAAACTGTTTTTT.

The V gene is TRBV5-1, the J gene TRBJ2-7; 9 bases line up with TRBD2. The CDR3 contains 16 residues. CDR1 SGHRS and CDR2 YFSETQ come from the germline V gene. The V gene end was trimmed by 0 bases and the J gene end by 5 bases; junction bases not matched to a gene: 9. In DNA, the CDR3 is TGCGCCAGCAGCTTGGCCTTTATAGCGGGAGTCGACGAGCAGTACTTC. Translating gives CASSLAFIAGVDEQYF.

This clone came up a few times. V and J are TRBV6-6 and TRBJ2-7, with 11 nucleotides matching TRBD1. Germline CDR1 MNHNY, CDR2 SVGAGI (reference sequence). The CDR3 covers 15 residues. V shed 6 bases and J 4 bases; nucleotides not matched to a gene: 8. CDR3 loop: CASSLDGTGGYEQYF. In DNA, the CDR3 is TGTGCCAGCAGCCTGGATGGGACAGGGGGTTACGAGCAGTACTTC.

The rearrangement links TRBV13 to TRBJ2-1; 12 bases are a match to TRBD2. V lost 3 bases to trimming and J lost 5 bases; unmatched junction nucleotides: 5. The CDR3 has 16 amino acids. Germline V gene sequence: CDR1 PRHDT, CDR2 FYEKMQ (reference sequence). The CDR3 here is CASSFRRTSGNNEQFF. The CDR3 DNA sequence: TGTGCCAGCAGCTTCAGGAGGACTAGCGGGAACAATGAGCAGTTCTTC.

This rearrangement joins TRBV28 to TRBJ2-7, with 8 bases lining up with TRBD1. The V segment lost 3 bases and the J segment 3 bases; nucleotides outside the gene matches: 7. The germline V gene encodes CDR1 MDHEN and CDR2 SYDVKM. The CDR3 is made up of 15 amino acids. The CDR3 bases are TGTGCCAGCAGTTTTCCCTTACAGGGGGACTACGAGCAGTACTTC. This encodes CASSFPLQGDYEQYF.

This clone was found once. In nucleotides, the CDR3 is TGTGCCAGCAGTTTACGGGGTAGCGGGAGTTCCCTCGGGGGATACGAGCAGTACTTC. Translation gives CASSLRGSGSSLGGYEQYF. V and J are TRBV27 and TRBJ2-7; the match to TRBD2 covers 9 bases. CDR1 and CDR2 from the germline V gene are MNHEY and SMNVEV (reference sequence). This CDR3 comprises 19 residues. V trimming: 2 bases; J trimming: 4 bases; junction bases outside the gene matches: 18.

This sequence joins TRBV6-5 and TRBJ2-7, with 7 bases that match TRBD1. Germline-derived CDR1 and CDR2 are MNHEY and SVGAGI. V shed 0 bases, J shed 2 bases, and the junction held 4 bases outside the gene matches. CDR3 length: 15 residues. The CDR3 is CASSYSVTGTYEQYF. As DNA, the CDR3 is TGTGCCAGCAGTTACTCAGTGACAGGGACCTACGAGCAGTACTTC.

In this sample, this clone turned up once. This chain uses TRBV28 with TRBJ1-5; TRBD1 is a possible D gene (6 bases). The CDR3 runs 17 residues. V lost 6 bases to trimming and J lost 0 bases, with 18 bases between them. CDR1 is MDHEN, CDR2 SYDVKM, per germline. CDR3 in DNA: TGTGCCAGCAGCCTTCCCAGGCGGGGGCCTAGCAATCAGCCCCAGCATTTT. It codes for CASSLPRRGPSNQPQHF.